This entry lists 5 T cell receptor beta chains sequenced from one sample in a study of blood T cell repertoires in COVID-19. Measured with immunoSEQ multiplex PCR; TCRdb has only the in-frame clones, and not every one. The profile shows 150,000 to 200,000 clones, 80% to 90% of them singletons. Sequenced input: peripheral blood. These receptors were taken from a young man who had recovered from COVID-19.

The rearrangement uses TRBV6-5 and TRBJ1-1; the match to TRBD1 covers 9 bases. Unmatched junction bases numbered 6, after V lost 7 bases and J lost 0 bases. Per the germline V gene, CDR1 is MNHEY and CDR2 is SVGAGI. CDR3 length equals 15 residues. The CDR3 loop reads CASTPRQGVNTEAFF. CDR3 DNA: TGTGCCAGCACCCCAAGACAGGGGGTGAACACTGAAGCTTTCTTT.

This sequence joins TRBV7-3 and TRBJ2-3; D unclear. This CDR3 comprises 14 residues. The germline V gene has CDR1 SGHTA and CDR2 FQGTGA. V was clipped by 0 bases and J by 4 bases, with 8 bases between them. CDR3 protein: CASSLTVESDTQYF. In DNA form, the CDR3 reads TGTGCCAGCAGCTTAACAGTTGAGTCAGATACGCAGTATTTT. Filled out from reference TRBV7-3 and TRBJ2-3, the complete variable domain reads GAGVSQTPSNKVTEKGKYVELRCDPISGHTALYWYRQSLGQGPEFLIYFQGTGAADDSGLPNDRFFAVRPEGSVSTLKIQRTERGDSAVYLCASSLTVESDTQYFGPGTRLTVL.

This clone was observed a single time. The chain is built from TRBV3-1 (or the pseudogene TRBV3-2) and TRBJ2-7; 13 nucleotides agree with TRBD2. J was trimmed by 3 bases and V by 4 bases; bases with no gene match: 3. Germline V gene lookup returns CDR1 LGHDT and CDR2 YNNKEL (reference sequence). The CDR3 length is 15 residues. The CDR3 bases are TGTGCCAGCAGCCCAGGGACTAGCGGGATCTACGAGCAGTACTTC. It encodes CASSPGTSGIYEQYF.

The chain joins TRBV5-1 to TRBJ1-3; maybe TRBD1 (6 bases). V lost 5 bases, J lost 3 bases, and 12 bases lay in between. Germline V lookup: CDR1 SGHRS, CDR2 YFSETQ. The CDR3 covers 14 residues. The CDR3 DNA sequence: TGCGCCAGCAGTACGCAGGGGTATGGAAACACCATATATTTT. Its translation: CASSTQGYGNTIYF.

Only one count was recorded for this clone. The rearrangement uses TRBV6-5 and TRBJ2-7; 7 bases are shared with TRBD2. Unmatched junction bases numbered 5, after V lost 4 bases and J lost 2 bases. Germline V gene lookup returns CDR1 MNHEY and CDR2 SVGAGI. This CDR3 region has 14 residues. The CDR3 reads CASSLAGVTYEQYF. CDR3 DNA sequence: TGTGCCAGCAGTTTGGCGGGAGTAACCTACGAGCAGTACTTC.